Below, 5 T cell receptor beta chains from the same sample are listed, as sequenced in a study of blood T cell repertoires in COVID-19. Clones were read by immunoSEQ multiplex PCR, and TCRdb kept only the in-frame ones, dropping some. The sample carries under 200,000 clones, 86% recorded once. Sample: peripheral blood. All receptors come from a woman over 75 in a cohort sampled during active or convalescent COVID-19.

V is TRBV19 and J is TRBJ1-2, with a tentative D call TRBD1 (5 bases). Germline values: CDR1 LNHDA, CDR2 SQIVND (reference sequence). The CDR3 has 16 amino acids. Deletions cut 7 bases from V and 5 bases from J, with 23 bases between. CDR3 region: CASTPWDGGSLYGYTF. CDR3 DNA sequence: TGTGCCAGTACCCCATGGGACGGAGGGTCTTTATATGGCTACACCTTC.

The V gene is TRBV7-8, the J gene TRBJ2-7; D not resolved. Trimming stripped 2 bases from V and 12 bases from J, with 20 bases between. The CDR3 is 14 residues long. Germline V lookup: CDR1 SGHVS, CDR2 FQNEAQ. CDR3 sequence: CASSLQDLTAGWYF. The CDR3 region has the DNA TGTGCCAGCAGCTTACAGGATCTCACGGCCGGTTGGTACTTC.

The rearrangement links TRBV20-1 to TRBJ2-7, with TRBD1 matching over 7 bases. The germline V gene has CDR1 DFQATT and CDR2 SNEGSKA (reference sequence). V trimming: 6 bases; J trimming: 5 bases; junction bases outside the gene matches: 4. CDR3 size: 11 residues. The CDR3 here is CSAKQGNEQYF. The CDR3 coding sequence is TGCAGTGCCAAACAGGGGAACGAGCAGTACTTC.

CDR3 DNA sequence: TGTGCCTGGAAAACTAAATATCGGGTAGAAAAACTGTTTTTT. Protein sequence: CAWKTKYRVEKLFF. V and J are TRBV30 and TRBJ1-4; D not resolved. V lost 4 bases and J lost 8, with 17 bases in between. The CDR3 extends over 14 amino acids. Germline V CDR1 and CDR2: GTSNPN, SVGIG (reference sequence).

This chain links TRBV18 with TRBJ2-5; D gene unclear. There are 13 residues in the CDR3. Germline V gene data show CDR1 as KGHSH and CDR2 as LQKENI. The V end lost 4 bases, the J end lost 0 bases, and 6 bases lay between the germline ends. CDR3 residues: CASSRQDQETQYF. DNA of the CDR3: TGTGCCAGCTCACGTCAGGACCAAGAGACCCAGTACTTC.